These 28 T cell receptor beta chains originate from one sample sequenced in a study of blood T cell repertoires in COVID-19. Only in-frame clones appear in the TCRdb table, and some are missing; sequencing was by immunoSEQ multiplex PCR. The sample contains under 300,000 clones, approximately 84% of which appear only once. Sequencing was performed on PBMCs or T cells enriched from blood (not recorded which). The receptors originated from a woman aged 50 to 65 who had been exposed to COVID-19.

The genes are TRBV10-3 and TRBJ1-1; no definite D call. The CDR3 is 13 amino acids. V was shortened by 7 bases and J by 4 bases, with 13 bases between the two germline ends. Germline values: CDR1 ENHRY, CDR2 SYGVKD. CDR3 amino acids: CAINLDGSTEAFF. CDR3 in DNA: TGTGCCATCAATCTAGACGGAAGCACTGAAGCTTTCTTT.

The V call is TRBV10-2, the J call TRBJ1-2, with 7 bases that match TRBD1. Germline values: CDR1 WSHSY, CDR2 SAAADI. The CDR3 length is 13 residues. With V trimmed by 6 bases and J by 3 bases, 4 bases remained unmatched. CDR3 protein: CASSEGADYGYTF. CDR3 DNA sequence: TGCGCCAGCAGCGAGGGGGCGGACTATGGCTACACCTTC.

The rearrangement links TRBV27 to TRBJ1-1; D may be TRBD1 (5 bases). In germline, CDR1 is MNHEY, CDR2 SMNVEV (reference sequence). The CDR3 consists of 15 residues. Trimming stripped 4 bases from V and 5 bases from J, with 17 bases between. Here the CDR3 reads CASSSEWGGGTEAFF. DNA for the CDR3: TGTGCCAGCAGTTCCGAGTGGGGCGGGGGAACTGAAGCTTTCTTT.

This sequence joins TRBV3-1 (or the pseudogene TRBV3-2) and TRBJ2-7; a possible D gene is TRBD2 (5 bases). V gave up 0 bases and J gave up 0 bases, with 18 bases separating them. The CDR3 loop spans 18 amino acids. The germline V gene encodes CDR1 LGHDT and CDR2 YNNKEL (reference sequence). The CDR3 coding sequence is TGTGCCAGCAGCCAAGATGATATCCGACGGACTTTCTCCTACGAGCAGTACTTC. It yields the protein CASSQDDIRRTFSYEQYF.

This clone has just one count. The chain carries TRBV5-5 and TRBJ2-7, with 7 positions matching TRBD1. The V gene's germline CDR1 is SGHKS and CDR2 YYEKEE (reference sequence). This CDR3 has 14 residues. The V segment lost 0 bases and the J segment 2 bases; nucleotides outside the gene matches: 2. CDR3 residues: CASSLGQGPYEQYF. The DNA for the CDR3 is TGTGCCAGCAGCTTGGGACAGGGACCCTACGAGCAGTACTTC.

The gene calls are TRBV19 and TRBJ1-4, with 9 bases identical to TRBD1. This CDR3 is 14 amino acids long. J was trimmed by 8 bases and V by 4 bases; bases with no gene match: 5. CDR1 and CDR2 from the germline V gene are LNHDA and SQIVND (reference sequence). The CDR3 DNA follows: TGTGCCAGTAGTAGGGGACAGGGAGGCGAAAAACTGTTTTTT. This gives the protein CASSRGQGGEKLFF.

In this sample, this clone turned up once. CDR3: CASSPGLLSGYTF. Here the CDR3 DNA reads TGTGCCAGCAGCCCGGGTCTGCTCAGCGGCTACACCTTC. The chain uses TRBV12-3 or TRBV12-4 and TRBJ1-2; D not certain. V was clipped by 6 bases and J by 8 bases, with 16 bases between them. The CDR3 covers 13 residues.

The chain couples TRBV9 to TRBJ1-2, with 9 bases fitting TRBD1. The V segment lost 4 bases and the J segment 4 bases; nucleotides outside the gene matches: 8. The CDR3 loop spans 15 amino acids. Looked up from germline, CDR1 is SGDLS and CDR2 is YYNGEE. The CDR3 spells CASSTRTGEAYGYTF. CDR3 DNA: TGTGCCAGCAGCACGAGGACAGGGGAGGCCTATGGCTACACCTTC.

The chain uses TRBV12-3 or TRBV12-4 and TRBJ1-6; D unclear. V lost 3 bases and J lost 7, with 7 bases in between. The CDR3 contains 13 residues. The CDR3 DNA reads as TGTGCCAGCAGTTTCGCCGGGAATTCACCCCTCCACTTT. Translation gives CASSFAGNSPLHF.

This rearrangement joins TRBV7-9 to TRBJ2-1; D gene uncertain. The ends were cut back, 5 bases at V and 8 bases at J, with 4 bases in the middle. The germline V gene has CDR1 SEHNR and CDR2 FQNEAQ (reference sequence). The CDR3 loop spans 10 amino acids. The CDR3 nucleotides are TGTGCCAGCAGCCGGGATGAGCAGTTCTTC. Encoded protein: CASSRDEQFF. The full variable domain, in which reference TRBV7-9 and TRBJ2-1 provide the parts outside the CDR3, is DTGVSQNPRHKITKRGQNVTFRCDPISEHNRLYWYRQTLGQGPEFLTYFQNEAQLEKSRLLSDRFSAERPKGSFSTLEIQRTEQGDSAMYLCASSRDEQFFGPGTRLTVL.

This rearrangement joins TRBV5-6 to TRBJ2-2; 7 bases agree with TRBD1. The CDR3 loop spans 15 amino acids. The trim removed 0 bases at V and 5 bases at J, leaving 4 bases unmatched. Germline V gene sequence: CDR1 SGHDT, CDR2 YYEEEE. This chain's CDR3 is CASSLVGQLTGELFF. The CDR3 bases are TGTGCCAGCAGCTTGGTGGGACAGTTAACCGGGGAGCTGTTTTTT.

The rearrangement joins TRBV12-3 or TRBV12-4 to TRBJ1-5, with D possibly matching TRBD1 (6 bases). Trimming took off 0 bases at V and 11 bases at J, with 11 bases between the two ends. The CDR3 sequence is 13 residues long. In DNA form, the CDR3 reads TGTGCCAGCAGTTTAGCGCGAGGGGGAGCCCAGCATTTT. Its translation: CASSLARGGAQHF.

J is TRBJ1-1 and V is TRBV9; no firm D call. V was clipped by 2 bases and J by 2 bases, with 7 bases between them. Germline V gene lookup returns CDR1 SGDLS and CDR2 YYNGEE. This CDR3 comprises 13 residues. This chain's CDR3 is CASSVYPNTEAFF. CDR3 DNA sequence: TGTGCCAGCAGCGTGTATCCCAACACTGAAGCTTTCTTT.

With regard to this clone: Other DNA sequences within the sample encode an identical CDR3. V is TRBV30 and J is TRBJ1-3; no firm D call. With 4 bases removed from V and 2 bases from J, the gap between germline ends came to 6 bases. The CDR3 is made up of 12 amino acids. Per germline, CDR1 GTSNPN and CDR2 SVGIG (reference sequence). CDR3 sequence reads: CAWTGTGNTIYF. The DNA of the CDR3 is TGTGCCTGGACCGGTACTGGAAACACCATATATTTT. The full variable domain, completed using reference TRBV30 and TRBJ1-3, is SQTIHQWPATLVQPVGSPLSLECTVEGTSNPNLYWYRQAAGRGLQLLFYSVGIGQISSEVPQNLSASRPQDRQFILSSKKLLLSDSGFYLCAWTGTGNTIYFGEGSWLTVV.

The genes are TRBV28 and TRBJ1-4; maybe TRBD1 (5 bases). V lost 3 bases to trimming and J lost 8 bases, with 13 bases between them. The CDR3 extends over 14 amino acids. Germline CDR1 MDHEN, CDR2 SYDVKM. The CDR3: CASSFPRTQEKLFF. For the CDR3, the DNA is TGTGCCAGCAGTTTCCCAAGGACACAAGAAAAACTGTTTTTT.

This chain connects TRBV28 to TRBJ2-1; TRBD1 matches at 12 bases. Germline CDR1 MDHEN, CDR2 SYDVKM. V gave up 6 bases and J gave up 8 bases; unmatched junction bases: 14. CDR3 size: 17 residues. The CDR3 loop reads CASSLWAGQGAGDEQFF. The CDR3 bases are TGTGCCAGCAGCCTTTGGGCGGGACAGGGGGCTGGAGATGAGCAGTTCTTC.

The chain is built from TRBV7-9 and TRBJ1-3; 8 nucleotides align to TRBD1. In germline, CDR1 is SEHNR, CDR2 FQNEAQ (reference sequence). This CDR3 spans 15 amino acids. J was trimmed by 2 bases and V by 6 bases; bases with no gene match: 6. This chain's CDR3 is CASSKGQATGNTIYF. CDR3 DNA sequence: TGTGCCAGCAGTAAGGGACAGGCTACTGGAAACACCATATATTTT.

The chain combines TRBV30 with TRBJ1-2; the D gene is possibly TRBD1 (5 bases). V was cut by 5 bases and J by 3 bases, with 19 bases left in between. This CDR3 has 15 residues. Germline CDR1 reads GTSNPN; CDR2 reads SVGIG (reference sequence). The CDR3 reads CAWRKTVGGDYGYTF. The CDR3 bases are TGTGCCTGGCGCAAAACTGTTGGGGGGGACTATGGCTACACCTTC.

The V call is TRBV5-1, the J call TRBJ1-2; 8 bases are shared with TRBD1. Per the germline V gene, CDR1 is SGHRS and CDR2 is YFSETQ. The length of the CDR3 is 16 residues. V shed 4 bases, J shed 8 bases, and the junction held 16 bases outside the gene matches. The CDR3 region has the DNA TGCGCCAGCAGCCTGGAGACCTCAGGACAGGGTCAAGGCTACACCTTC. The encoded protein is CASSLETSGQGQGYTF.

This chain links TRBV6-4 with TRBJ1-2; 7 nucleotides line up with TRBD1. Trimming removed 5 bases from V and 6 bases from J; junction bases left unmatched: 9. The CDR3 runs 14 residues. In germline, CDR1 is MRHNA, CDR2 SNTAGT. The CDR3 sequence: CASSPGQSRHGYTF. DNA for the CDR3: TGTGCCAGCAGTCCGGGACAGTCCCGACATGGCTACACCTTC.

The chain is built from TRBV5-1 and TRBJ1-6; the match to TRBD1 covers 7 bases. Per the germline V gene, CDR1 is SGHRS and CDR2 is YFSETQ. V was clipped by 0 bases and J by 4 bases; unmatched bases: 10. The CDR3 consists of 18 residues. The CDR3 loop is CASSLDPLEGAYNSPLHF. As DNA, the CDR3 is TGCGCCAGCAGCTTGGACCCATTGGAGGGGGCGTATAATTCACCCCTCCACTTT.

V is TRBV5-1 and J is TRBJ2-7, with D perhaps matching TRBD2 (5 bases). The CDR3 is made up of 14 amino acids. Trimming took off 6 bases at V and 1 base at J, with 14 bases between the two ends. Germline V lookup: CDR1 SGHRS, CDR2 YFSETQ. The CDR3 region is CASKRDVPSYEQYF. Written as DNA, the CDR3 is TGCGCCAGCAAGAGGGATGTGCCTTCCTACGAGCAGTACTTC.

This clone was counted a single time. CDR3 coding DNA: TGTGCCAGCAGCTTCACATCAGCTAACTATGGCTACACCTTC. Translation: CASSFTSANYGYTF. V usage is TRBV11-2 and J usage is TRBJ1-2, with no clear D. The CDR3 contains 14 residues. The V gene's germline CDR1 is SGHAT and CDR2 FQNNGV. Trimming removed 3 bases at V and 0 bases at J, with 8 bases between.

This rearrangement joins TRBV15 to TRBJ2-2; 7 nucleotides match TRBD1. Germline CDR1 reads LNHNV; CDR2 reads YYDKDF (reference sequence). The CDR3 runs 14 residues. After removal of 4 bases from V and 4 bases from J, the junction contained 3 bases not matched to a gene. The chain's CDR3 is CATSTNRGTGELFF. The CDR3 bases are TGTGCCACCAGCACGAACAGGGGCACCGGGGAGCTGTTTTTT.

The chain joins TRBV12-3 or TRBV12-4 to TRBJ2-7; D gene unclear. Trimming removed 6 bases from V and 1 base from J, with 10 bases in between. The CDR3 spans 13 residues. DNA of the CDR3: TGTGCCAGCAGGCCCCCCCAGTCCTACGAGCAGTACTTC. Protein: CASRPPQSYEQYF.

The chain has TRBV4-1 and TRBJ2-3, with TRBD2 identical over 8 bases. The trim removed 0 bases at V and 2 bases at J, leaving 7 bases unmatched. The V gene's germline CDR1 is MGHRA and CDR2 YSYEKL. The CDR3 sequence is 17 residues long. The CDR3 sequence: CASSQDPPGGSTDTQYF. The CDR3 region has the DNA TGCGCCAGCAGCCAAGATCCGCCGGGGGGGTCCACAGATACGCAGTATTTT.

The CDR3 region is CASSYGSGGQGGEAFF. CDR3 DNA: TGTGCCAGCAGTTACGGGTCCGGGGGGCAGGGTGGTGAAGCTTTCTTT. The chain joins TRBV6-2 or TRBV6-3 to TRBJ1-1; tentatively, D is TRBD1 (6 bases). The CDR3 consists of 16 residues. V gave up 2 bases and J gave up 7 bases, with 20 bases separating them. The germline V gene has CDR1 MNHEY and CDR2 SVGEGT.

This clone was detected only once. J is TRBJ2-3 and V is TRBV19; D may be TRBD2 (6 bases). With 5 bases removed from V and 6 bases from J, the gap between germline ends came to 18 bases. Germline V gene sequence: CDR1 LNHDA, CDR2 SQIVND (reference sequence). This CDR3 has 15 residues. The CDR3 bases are TGTGCCAGTAGTCCCGGGACTGTGCGGTGGGATACGCAGTATTTT. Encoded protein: CASSPGTVRWDTQYF.